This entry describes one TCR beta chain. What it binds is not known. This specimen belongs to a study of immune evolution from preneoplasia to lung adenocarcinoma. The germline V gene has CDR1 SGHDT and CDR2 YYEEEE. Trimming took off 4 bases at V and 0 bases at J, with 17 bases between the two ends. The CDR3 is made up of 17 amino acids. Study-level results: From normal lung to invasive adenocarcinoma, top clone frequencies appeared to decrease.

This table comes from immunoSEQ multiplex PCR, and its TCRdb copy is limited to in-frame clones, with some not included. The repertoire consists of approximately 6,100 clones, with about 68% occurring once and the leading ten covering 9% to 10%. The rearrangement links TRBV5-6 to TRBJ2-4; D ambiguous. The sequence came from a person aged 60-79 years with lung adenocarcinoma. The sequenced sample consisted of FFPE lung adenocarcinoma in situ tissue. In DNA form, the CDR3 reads TGTGCCAGCAGCCTCAGGTCCCGGGCTAGAGCCAAAAACATTCAGTACTTC. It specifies CASSLRSRARAKNIQYF.